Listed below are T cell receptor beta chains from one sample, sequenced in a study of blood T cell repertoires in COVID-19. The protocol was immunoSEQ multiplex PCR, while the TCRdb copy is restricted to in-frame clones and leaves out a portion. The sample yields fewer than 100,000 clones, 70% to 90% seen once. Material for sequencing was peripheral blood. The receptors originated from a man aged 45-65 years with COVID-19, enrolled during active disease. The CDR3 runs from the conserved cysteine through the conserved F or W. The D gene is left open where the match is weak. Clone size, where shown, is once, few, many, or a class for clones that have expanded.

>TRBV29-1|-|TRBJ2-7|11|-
CSVERGYEQYF
TGCAGCGTTGAACGAGGCTACGAGCAGTACTTC
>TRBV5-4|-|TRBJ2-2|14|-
CASSLGQNTGELFF
TGTGCCAGCAGCTTGGGACAGAACACCGGGGAGCTGTTTTTT
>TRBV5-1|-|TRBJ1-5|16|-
CASSLGSGVSNQPQHF
TGCGCCAGCAGCTTGGGGTCAGGGGTTAGCAATCAGCCCCAGCATTTT
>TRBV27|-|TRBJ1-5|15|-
CASSPEPESNQPQHF
TGTGCCAGCAGCCCCGAACCCGAGAGCAATCAGCCCCAGCATTTT
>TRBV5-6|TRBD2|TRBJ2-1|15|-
CASSPRLAGDNEQFF
TGTGCCAGCAGCCCCCGACTAGCGGGGGACAATGAGCAGTTCTTC
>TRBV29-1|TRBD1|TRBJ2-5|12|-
CSVDRGGETQYF
TGCAGCGTCGACAGGGGCGGGGAGACCCAGTACTTC
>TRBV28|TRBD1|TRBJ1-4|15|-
CASSSSGGASEKLFF
TGTGCCAGCAGTTCATCAGGGGGCGCCTCAGAAAAACTGTTTTTT
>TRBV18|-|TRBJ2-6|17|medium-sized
CASSPPASGTGANVLTF
TGTGCCAGCTCACCTCCCGCTTCAGGGACTGGGGCCAACGTCCTGACTTTC
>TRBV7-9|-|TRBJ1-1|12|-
CASSPTSIGAFF
TGTGCCAGCAGCCCTACCTCAATCGGAGCTTTCTTT
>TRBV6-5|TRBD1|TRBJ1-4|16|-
CASSYSGQERREKLFF
TGTGCCAGCAGTTACTCTGGACAGGAAAGGAGGGAAAAACTGTTTTTT
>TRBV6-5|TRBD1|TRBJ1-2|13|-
CATTDRGEGGYTF
TGTGCCACTACTGACAGGGGTGAGGGGGGCTACACCTTC
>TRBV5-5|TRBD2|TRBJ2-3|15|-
CASSLERGSTDTQYF
TGTGCCAGCAGCCTTGAGCGGGGGAGCACAGATACGCAGTATTTT
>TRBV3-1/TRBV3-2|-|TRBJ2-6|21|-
CASSQVGLRGQGLWKANVLTF
TGTGCCAGCAGCCAAGTAGGCCTTCGGGGACAAGGTCTTTGGAAGGCCAACGTCCTGACTTTC
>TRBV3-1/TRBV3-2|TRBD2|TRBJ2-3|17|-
CACGKGTSGSKTDTQYF
TGTGCCTGCGGCAAGGGGACTAGCGGGAGTAAAACAGATACGCAGTATTTT
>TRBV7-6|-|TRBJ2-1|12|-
CASTAGTREQFF
TGTGCCAGCACGGCGGGGACGAGGGAGCAGTTCTTC
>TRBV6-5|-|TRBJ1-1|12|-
CASYRFGTEAFF
TGTGCCAGCTATCGCTTCGGCACTGAAGCTTTCTTT
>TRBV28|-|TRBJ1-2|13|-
CASERRENRGYTF
TGTGCCAGCGAACGGAGGGAAAATCGCGGCTACACCTTC
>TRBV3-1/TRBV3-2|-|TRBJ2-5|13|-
CASSQSTQETQYF
TGTGCCAGCAGCCAATCAACACAAGAGACCCAGTACTTC
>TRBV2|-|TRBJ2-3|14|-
CASRRAGVTDTQYF
TGTGCCAGCAGGCGGGCAGGGGTCACAGATACGCAGTATTTT
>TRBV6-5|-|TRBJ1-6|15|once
CASRQQGRSNSPLHF
TGTGCCAGCAGGCAACAGGGTAGGAGTAATTCACCCCTCCACTTT
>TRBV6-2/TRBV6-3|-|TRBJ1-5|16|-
CASSYSGPGGAQPQHF
TGTGCCAGCAGTTATTCGGGTCCCGGGGGGGCTCAGCCCCAGCATTTT
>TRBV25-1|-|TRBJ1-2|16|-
CASSESSGQGNAGYTF
TGTGCCAGCAGTGAATCCTCTGGGCAGGGGAATGCGGGCTACACCTTC
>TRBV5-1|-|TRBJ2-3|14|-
CASSLGTATDTQYF
TGCGCCAGCAGCTTGGGGACAGCCACAGATACGCAGTATTTT
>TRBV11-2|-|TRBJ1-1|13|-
CASSLPEVTEAFF
TGTGCCAGCAGCCTCCCCGAGGTCACTGAAGCTTTCTTT
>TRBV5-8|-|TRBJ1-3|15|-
CASSAQQVSGNTIYF
TGTGCCAGCAGCGCCCAACAGGTCTCTGGAAACACCATATATTTT